This is a list of T cell receptor beta chains from one sample in a study of T cells after yellow fever vaccination. A single record per CDR3 protein comes from TCRdb applying MiXCR to the 5' RACE reads. This sample has 250,000 to 300,000 distinct CDR3 sequences, with 8.7% found just once. Sequences were derived from CD4+ T cells sorted from PBMCs, sampled 5 days after the yellow fever booster vaccination. These receptors were obtained from a young man who received the YFV17D yellow fever vaccine. Both conserved end residues are part of each CDR3. Fields, in order: D gene, J gene, clone size, V gene, CDR3 DNA, CDR3 protein. D genes are given only for firm matches. Clone size, where shown, is once, few, many, or a class for clones that have expanded.

NA TRBJ2-2 many TRBV27 TGTGCCAGCAGTCTGAGGGGGGGGAACACCGGGGAGCTGTTTTTT CASSLRGGNTGELFF
NA TRBJ2-7 many TRBV12-3/TRBV12-4 TGTGCCAGCAGTTACTACAGGATTTACGAGCAGTACTTC CASSYYRIYEQYF
NA TRBJ2-3 NA TRBV20-1 TGCAGTGCTAACATGGTAGCGAAAGATACGCAGTATTTT CSANMVAKDTQYF
NA TRBJ2-1 NA TRBV28 TGTGCCAGCAGTCCCCCCCACAACAATGAGCAGTTCTTC CASSPPHNNEQFF
NA TRBJ2-5 NA TRBV4-2 TGTGCCAGCAGCCAGAGAGGTCTGGGACAGACCCAGTACTTC CASSQRGLGQTQYF
TRBD2 TRBJ2-2 few TRBV5-1 TGCGCCAGCGGTAGCGGGTTAAACACCGGGGAGCTGTTTTTT CASGSGLNTGELFF
NA TRBJ2-3 few TRBV19 TGTGCCAGTAGGCAATTCAGCAGCACAGATACGCAGTATTTT CASRQFSSTDTQYF
NA TRBJ2-2 NA TRBV15 TGTGCCACCAGCAGAGATAAAGTACCCGGGGAGCTGTTTTTT CATSRDKVPGELFF
NA TRBJ2-1 many TRBV6-5 TGTGCCAGCAGTCGTATGGGGAGTGAGCAGTTCTTC CASSRMGSEQFF
NA TRBJ2-7 NA TRBV11-2 TGTGCCAGCAGCCTGGGACTCCTTTCCTACGAGCAGTACTTC CASSLGLLSYEQYF
TRBD1 TRBJ1-5 many TRBV9 TGTGCCAGCGCCAGGGGGTTGCAAGGCAATCAGCCCCAGCATTTT CASARGLQGNQPQHF
NA TRBJ1-1 few TRBV19 TGTGCCAGTAGTATCGGCATTAACCGGGGAACTGAAGCTTTCTTT CASSIGINRGTEAFF
TRBD2 TRBJ2-3 few TRBV7-8 TGTGCCAGCAGCGAACGACTAGCGGGGGGCACAGATACGCAGTATTTT CASSERLAGGTDTQYF
NA TRBJ1-1 many TRBV5-1 TGCGCCAGCAGACCTACAGCGAACACTGAAGCTTTCTTT CASRPTANTEAFF
TRBD1 TRBJ2-7 many TRBV5-1 TGCGCCAGCAGCACGTCCCACAGGGGAAGCGAGCAGTACTTC CASSTSHRGSEQYF
NA TRBJ2-7 few TRBV25-1 TGTGCCAGCAGCGCCCGAATAGATAGCTACGAGCAGTACTTC CASSARIDSYEQYF
NA TRBJ1-5 many TRBV15 TGTGCCACCAGCAGAGAACAGGGCGGGCCCCAGCATTTT CATSREQGGPQHF
NA TRBJ1-1 NA TRBV2 TGTGCCAGCAGGTACAGGGTCGGAGTCACTGAAGCTTTCTTT CASRYRVGVTEAFF